The following is a T cell receptor (beta chain) sequence with its context. This clonotype was observed many times. Its specific antigen is unknown. No per-base quality is available; no much larger clone lies one base away. From the cysteine up to the phenylalanine, the CDR3 has a length of 14 residues. Only CDR3 DNA is held: 42 bases, read in frame from base 1. V and J lose 4 bases and 0 bases, and a span of 9 bases separates them. For CDR1 and CDR2, the germline V gene lists SGHRS and YFSETQ. This record comes from a study of T-cell memory formation after mild COVID-19 (dated by TCRdb to about 2021). Regarding the complete study: TCR sequence clusters from the two donors were found to be largely donor specific. In a couple of donors, T-cell clones that expanded and contracted after mild COVID-19 were followed by sequencing TCRalpha and TCRbeta repertoires longitudinally. Two young, previously healthy adult volunteers, one female and one male, were included in the cohort.

PBMCs were isolated by Ficoll-Paque density gradient centrifugation. The reads were generated on an Illumina NovaSeq 6000. TCRalpha and TCRbeta cDNA libraries were constructed by 5'RACE with constant-segment primers, with sample barcodes and unique molecular identifiers being introduced. Trizol reagent was used to extract RNA from every sample. Library amplification was performed in two PCR steps, and a second sample barcode and Illumina TruSeq adapters were introduced in the second step. Libraries were sequenced on an Illumina NovaSeq with 2 x 150 bp paired-end reads. Turning to the authors' computational methods: Reads were demultiplexed and collapsed into UMI-guided consensus sequences with migec v1.2.7. Using mixcr v2.1.11, UMI consensuses were aligned to TRA and TRB V and J templates and then assembled into clonotypes. A clonotype was counted as expanded or contracted only when both edgeR and NoisET called the clonotype significant, with the noise models trained on biological replicates. For edgeR calls, the thresholds were a false discovery rate-adjusted p below 0.01 and a log2 fold-change of 1. As an exploratory analysis of dynamics, max-normalized trajectories of the 1000 most abundant clonotypes were examined with PCA combined with hierarchical clustering. Separately sequenced CD4+ and CD8+ repertoires were used to assign the CD4 or CD8 phenotype of responding clones. TCRdb trimmed the raw reads at Q25, called clones with MiXCR and kept productive beta chains. Each CDR3 protein gets just one entry, which takes the most common genes and DNA from the rows behind it. TCRdb, not the authors, supplied the V and J calls. This sample is represented by 430,000 or so distinct CDR3 sequences; nearly 25% of them were singletons. The ten largest clones take up about 12% of the sample.

Overall study results and their limits: Contracting CD4+ clones appeared mostly in the CM and EM memory subsets, whereas CD8+ clones were enriched in EMRA. The detection of some responding clones in pre-infection memory suggests that pre-existing cross-reactive memory T cells joined the SARS-CoV-2 response. Clones contracting from day 15 to 85 had balanced CD4/CD8 phenotypes, while a second wave expanding from day 15 to 37 was biased towards CD4+. Only a couple of mild cases were covered by the study, and larger cohorts that include severe cases with pre-infection samples were considered necessary. SARS-CoV-2 specificity of the second-wave clones peaking on day 37 was not confirmed.

The sequenced sample consisted of PBMCs or a T cell subset sorted from them (not recorded which). The chain is encoded by TRBV5-1 joined to TRBJ2-3, with TRBD2 tentatively as D gene (6 bases match). The receptor was derived from an adult woman who had mild COVID-19 (a few samples of this study predate the infection). The sample titles of this study are shuffled in the database, so cell type and time point are left out; the donor was told from shared clones. In nucleotide form, the sequence is TGCGCCAGCAGCACCGGGACTAGCACAGATACGCAGTATTTT. Its amino acids are CASSTGTSTDTQYF.